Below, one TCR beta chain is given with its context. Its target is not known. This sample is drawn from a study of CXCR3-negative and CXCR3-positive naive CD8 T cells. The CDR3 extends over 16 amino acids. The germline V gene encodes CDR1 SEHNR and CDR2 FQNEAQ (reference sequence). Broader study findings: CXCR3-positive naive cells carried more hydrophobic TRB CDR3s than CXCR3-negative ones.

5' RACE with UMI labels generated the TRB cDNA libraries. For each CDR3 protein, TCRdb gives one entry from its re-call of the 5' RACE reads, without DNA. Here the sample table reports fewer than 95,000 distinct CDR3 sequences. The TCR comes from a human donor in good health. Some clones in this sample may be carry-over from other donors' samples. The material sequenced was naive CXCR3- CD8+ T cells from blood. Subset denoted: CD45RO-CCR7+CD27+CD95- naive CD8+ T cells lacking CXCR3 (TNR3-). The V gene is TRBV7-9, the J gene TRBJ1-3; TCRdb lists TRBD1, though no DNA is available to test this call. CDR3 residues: CASTSTDPSSGNTIYF. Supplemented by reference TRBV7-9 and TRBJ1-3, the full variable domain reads DTGVSQNPRHKITKRGQNVTFRCDPISEHNRLYWYRQTLGQGPEFLTYFQNEAQLEKSRLLSDRFSAERPKGSFSTLEIQRTEQGDSAMYLCASTSTDPSSGNTIYFGEGSWLTVV.